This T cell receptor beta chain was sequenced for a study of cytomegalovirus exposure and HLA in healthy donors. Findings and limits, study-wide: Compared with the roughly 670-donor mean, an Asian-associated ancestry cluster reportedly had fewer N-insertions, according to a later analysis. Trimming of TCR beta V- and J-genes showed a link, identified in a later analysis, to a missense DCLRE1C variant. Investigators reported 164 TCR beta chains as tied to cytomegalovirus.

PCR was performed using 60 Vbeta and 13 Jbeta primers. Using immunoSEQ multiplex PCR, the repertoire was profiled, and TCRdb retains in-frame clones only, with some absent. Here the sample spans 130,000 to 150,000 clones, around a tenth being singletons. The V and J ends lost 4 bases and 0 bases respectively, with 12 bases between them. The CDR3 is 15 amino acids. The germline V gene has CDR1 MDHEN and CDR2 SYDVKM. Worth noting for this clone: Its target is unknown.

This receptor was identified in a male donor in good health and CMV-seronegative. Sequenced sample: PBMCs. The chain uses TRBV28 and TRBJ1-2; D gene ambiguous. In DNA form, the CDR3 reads TGTGCCAGCAGTTCCAACGGTGGGCCTAACTATGGCTACACCTTC. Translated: CASSSNGGPNYGYTF.